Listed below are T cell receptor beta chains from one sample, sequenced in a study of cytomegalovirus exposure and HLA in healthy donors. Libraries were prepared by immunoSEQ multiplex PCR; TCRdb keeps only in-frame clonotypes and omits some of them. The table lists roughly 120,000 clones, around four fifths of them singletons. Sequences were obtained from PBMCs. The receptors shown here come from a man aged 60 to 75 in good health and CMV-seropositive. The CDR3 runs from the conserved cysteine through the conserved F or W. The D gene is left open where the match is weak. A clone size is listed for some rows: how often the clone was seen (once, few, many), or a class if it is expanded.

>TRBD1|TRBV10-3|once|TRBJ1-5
TGTGCCATCAGTGAGGGACAGGGAACGCATCAGCCCCAGCATTTT
CAISEGQGTHQPQHF
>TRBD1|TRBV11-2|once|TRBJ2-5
TGTGCCAGCAGCTTTCGACAGGGCCAAGAGACCCAGTACTTC
CASSFRQGQETQYF
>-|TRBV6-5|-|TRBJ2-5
TGTGCCAGCAGTTACTCTCCAGGGCCTCCCCAAGAGACCCAGTACTTC
CASSYSPGPPQETQYF
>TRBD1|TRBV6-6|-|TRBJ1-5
TGTGCCAGCAGTTATCGCGCAGGGGGCGCGAATCAGCCCCAGCATTTT
CASSYRAGGANQPQHF
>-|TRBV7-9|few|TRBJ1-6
TGTGCCAGCAGCGCCGGGGGGGGGCCTAATTCACCCCTCCACTTT
CASSAGGGPNSPLHF
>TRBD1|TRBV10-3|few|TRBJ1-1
TGTGCCATCAGTGCCCACGGCGATACAGGGGCGATGAACACTGAAGCTTTCTTT
CAISAHGDTGAMNTEAFF
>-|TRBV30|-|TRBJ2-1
TGTGCCTGGAGTCCGGACAGTTACAATGAGCAGTTCTTC
CAWSPDSYNEQFF
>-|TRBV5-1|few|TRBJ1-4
TGCGCCAGCAGCTTGGGGACCAGGGATGAAAAACTGTTTTTT
CASSLGTRDEKLFF
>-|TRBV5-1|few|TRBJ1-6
TGCGCCAGCAGCTTGGAACAGGAAAATTCACCCCTCCACTTT
CASSLEQENSPLHF
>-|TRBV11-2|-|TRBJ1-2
TGTGCCAGCACCACGGCCAGGCAATTCTATGGCTACACCTTC
CASTTARQFYGYTF
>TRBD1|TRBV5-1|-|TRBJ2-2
TGCGCCAGCAGCTTGCCGTCCGGGACAGGGACCGGGGAGCTGTTTTTT
CASSLPSGTGTGELFF
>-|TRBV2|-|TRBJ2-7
TGTGCCAGCAGTGGGGGCTTAACGGGAGAGGGCGAGCAGTACTTC
CASSGGLTGEGEQYF
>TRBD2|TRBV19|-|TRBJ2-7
TGTGCCAGTAGTAAGGGACTAGCGGGAATCTACGAGCAGTACTTC
CASSKGLAGIYEQYF
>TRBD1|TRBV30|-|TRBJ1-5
TGTGCCTGGGGGGACAGGGTCAAGCATTTT
CAWGDRVKHF
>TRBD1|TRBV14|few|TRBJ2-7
TGTGCCAGCAGCCGGCTGGGACAGGGAAGTGGATACGAGCAGTACTTC
CASSRLGQGSGYEQYF
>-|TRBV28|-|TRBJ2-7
TGTGCCAGCAGTTTATACCCCGCGGACAGCTCCTACGAGCAGTACTTC
CASSLYPADSSYEQYF